These T cell receptor beta chains were read from a single sample in a study of OX40 agonist ivuxolimab in advanced cancers. Only in-frame clones appear in the TCRdb table, and some are missing; sequencing was by immunoSEQ multiplex PCR. The repertoire holds about 76,000 clones, with roughly nine tenths as singletons. Sequenced here: CD4+ or CD8+ T cells sorted from blood, sampled in a trial of the OX40 agonist ivuxolimab. The receptors were gathered from an adult with an advanced solid tumor such as melanoma, head and neck, liver or kidney cancer. CDR3s include the opening cysteine and the closing phenylalanine or tryptophan. The D gene is left open where the match is weak. Size is stated for part of the rows, as once, few or many counts, or as a class when the clone is expanded.

cdr3_nt cdr3_aa clone_size j_call d_call v_call
TGTGCCAGCAGTCCACCGACGGTTCGAAGCGGCTACACCTTC CASSPPTVRSGYTF - TRBJ1-2 - TRBV28
TGTGCCAGCAGCTTAGCTACAGGGTTTACAGATACGCAGTATTTT CASSLATGFTDTQYF - TRBJ2-3 - TRBV7-3
TGTGCCAGCAGCATTAGTGGTACGCAGTATTTT CASSISGTQYF once TRBJ2-3 - TRBV5-6
TGTGCCAGCAGTGAAGAGCAGGGGTTTTACAATGAGCAGTTCTTC CASSEEQGFYNEQFF - TRBJ2-1 - TRBV6-1
TGTGCCAGCACCATTAGGGGAGCCGGTGCGTACGAGCAGTACTTC CASTIRGAGAYEQYF - TRBJ2-7 - TRBV11-3
TGTGCCATCAGTGAGTCACCGGCGGGAGCATACGAGCAGTACTTC CAISESPAGAYEQYF few TRBJ2-7 TRBD2 TRBV10-3
TGCGCCAGCAGCTTTCGGGCAGGGGGGACAGATACGCAGTATTTT CASSFRAGGTDTQYF - TRBJ2-3 - TRBV5-1
TGTGCCAGCAGTTGGACCGGGACACACTACAATGAGCAGTTCTTC CASSWTGTHYNEQFF - TRBJ2-1 - TRBV14
TGTGCCAGCAGCCAAGAGGGACTAGCGGGAGCCTACGAGCAGTACTTC CASSQEGLAGAYEQYF few TRBJ2-7 TRBD2 TRBV11-3
TGTGCCAGCAGTGAAGCGGGGTCAGTGCAGTACTTC CASSEAGSVQYF few TRBJ2-7 - TRBV6-1
TGTGCCAGCAGCTTAGGAGGGCGTGAAGACTACACCTTC CASSLGGREDYTF - TRBJ1-2 - TRBV7-9
TGTGCCAGCAGCTTAGAAGGAGGGGGGTCACCCCTCCACTTT CASSLEGGGSPLHF - TRBJ1-6 - TRBV7-8
TGTGCCAGCAGCTTAGCGATAGTGTACGAGCAGTACTTC CASSLAIVYEQYF - TRBJ2-7 - TRBV7-2
TGTGCCAGTAGAGACATACCTAGCGGGAGCTACGAGCAGTACTTC CASRDIPSGSYEQYF - TRBJ2-7 TRBD2 TRBV19
TGTGCCAGCAGCTTATTTCCAAGGCTCACAGATACGCAGTATTTT CASSLFPRLTDTQYF - TRBJ2-3 - TRBV11-3
TGTGCCAGCAGATCCGGGACAGGGGGACATGAAAAACTGTTTTTT CASRSGTGGHEKLFF - TRBJ1-4 TRBD1 TRBV5-6
TGTGCCAGCAGTGAACCGGGACAGCTTGGCTACACCTTC CASSEPGQLGYTF - TRBJ1-2 TRBD1 TRBV25-1
TGTGCCAGCAGCTTAGCGGTACAGGGGCGGACAGATACGCAGTATTTT CASSLAVQGRTDTQYF - TRBJ2-3 TRBD1 TRBV7-8
TGTGCCAGCAGCTTTGGGGGTGGGTATGGCTACACCTTC CASSFGGGYGYTF - TRBJ1-2 - TRBV7-2
TGCGCCAGCAGTAGACAGGGATCAGATACGCAGTATTTT CASSRQGSDTQYF - TRBJ2-3 TRBD1 TRBV10-1
TGTGCCAGCAGCTTAGGGAATACCGGGGAGCTGTTTTTT CASSLGNTGELFF - TRBJ2-2 - TRBV13
TGTGCCAGCAGTTATTTACAGGGTAGGGAAAAACTGTTTTTT CASSYLQGREKLFF - TRBJ1-4 - TRBV6-6
TGTGCCAGCAGCCGGGCCGGGACAGGGTATGGCTACACCTTC CASSRAGTGYGYTF once TRBJ1-2 TRBD1 TRBV6-5
TGTGCCAGCAGCCGGACAGGGGGCTTCACCGGGGAGCTGTTTTTT CASSRTGGFTGELFF - TRBJ2-2 TRBD1 TRBV27
TGTGCCAGCAGCTTCCGACAGGGCGGGTCTGGGGCCAACGTCCTGACTTTC CASSFRQGGSGANVLTF - TRBJ2-6 TRBD1 TRBV7-9
TGTGCCAGCAGCTTAAGGGACAGGGCTGTCGGGGAGCTGTTTTTT CASSLRDRAVGELFF - TRBJ2-2 TRBD1 TRBV7-9
TGTGCCAGCAGCGCCGGGACTAGGAGCACCGGGGAGCTGTTTTTT CASSAGTRSTGELFF - TRBJ2-2 TRBD2 TRBV6-6
TGTGCCAGCAGCCAAGACAGGGTGAGTGCTTTCTTT CASSQDRVSAFF - TRBJ1-1 TRBD1 TRBV28
TGTGCCAGCAGCTCTATGGTGTTTAGCGGGAAGGGGTACGAGCAGTACTTC CASSSMVFSGKGYEQYF once TRBJ2-7 TRBD2 TRBV11-2
TGTGCCAGCAGCGAACGACTAGCGGGGAACTACGAGCAGTACTTC CASSERLAGNYEQYF - TRBJ2-7 TRBD2 TRBV7-8
TGTGCCAGCAGTTACGCTAGGGACAGCAATCAGCCCCAGCATTTT CASSYARDSNQPQHF - TRBJ1-5 - TRBV6-6
TGTGCCAGCAGCTTGGGTCTAGAGAGCTACGAGCAGTACTTC CASSLGLESYEQYF - TRBJ2-7 - TRBV7-6
TGTGCCAGTAATGAGAAGGCTAATGAAAAACTGTTTTTT CASNEKANEKLFF - TRBJ1-4 - TRBV19
TGTGCCAGCAGCTTTGGAGGGGGCACAGATACGCAGTATTTT CASSFGGGTDTQYF - TRBJ2-3 - TRBV7-9
TGTGCCAGCGGAACAGGGGGCGGGAGCAATCAGCCCCAGCATTTT CASGTGGGSNQPQHF - TRBJ1-5 TRBD1 TRBV6-5
TGTGCCAGCAGTTTCGGGGCTAGCGGCCAAGAGACCCAGTACTTC CASSFGASGQETQYF once TRBJ2-5 TRBD2 TRBV27
TGCGCCAGCAGCTTGGCCGGATCTGGAAACACCATATATTTT CASSLAGSGNTIYF - TRBJ1-3 - TRBV5-1
TGTGCCAGCAGTTCCGATGACCGGTACACAGATACGCAGTATTTT CASSSDDRYTDTQYF - TRBJ2-3 - TRBV27
TGTGCCAGCTGGGGAAGGGGGGATACGCAGTATTTT CASWGRGDTQYF - TRBJ2-3 - TRBV19
TGCGCCAGCAGCCAATGGCGGCAAGAGACCCAGTACTTC CASSQWRQETQYF few TRBJ2-5 - TRBV4-1
TGTGCCAGCAGCCAAGTCCACGAGCAGTACTTC CASSQVHEQYF - TRBJ2-7 - TRBV11-2